Shown below are 23 T cell receptor beta chains from a single sample sequenced in a study of regulatory T cells in long-lasting Graves disease. This sample's time point: newly diagnosed GD, antithyroid drugs for less than 3 months. Construction of the TCR library relied on RNA isolated from PBMCs. Researchers made TCR beta libraries by using iRepertoire HTBI primers and running Arm-PCR on CDR3 regions. In TCRdb, the multiplex PCR reads were re-called with MiXCR into one record per CDR3 protein. The top ten hold just under 25% of the sample, which has hundreds of thousands of distinct CDR3 sequences, around 16% seen once. The sample was also linked to a second study, of T cells in Graves' hyperthyroidism and ophthalmopathy.

The sequenced sample was peripheral blood mononuclear cells (PBMCs), obtained at new diagnosis, from a patient treated with antithyroid drugs. These receptors were taken from a woman aged 35-65 years with Graves disease.

V and J are TRBV11-2 and TRBJ2-1; D uncertain. The CDR3 runs to 15 residues. The germline V gene has CDR1 SGHAT and CDR2 FQNNGV. V lost 2 bases to trimming and J lost 3 bases, with 11 bases between them. The DNA for the CDR3 is TGTGCCAGCAGCTTATATGGCCTCTGCTACAATGAGCAGTTCTTC. Its translation is CASSLYGLCYNEQFF.

This clonotype was found a few times. This chain uses TRBV12-5 with TRBJ2-7, with D perhaps given as TRBD1 or TRBD2 (6 bases each). Germline V gives CDR1 LGHNT, CDR2 FRNRAP. V was clipped by 0 bases and J by 3 bases, with 18 bases between them. This CDR3 has 17 residues. CDR3 bases: TGTGCTAGTGGTTTGGTACTCGGTTACAGGGAGGACTACGAGCAGTACTTC. It translates to CASGLVLGYREDYEQYF.

The rearrangement joins TRBV2 to TRBJ2-5; possibly TRBD2 for D (6 bases). V was cut by 6 bases and J by 7 bases, with 15 bases left in between. Germline V gene data show CDR1 as SNHLY and CDR2 as FYNNEI. The CDR3 covers 13 residues. The CDR3 is CASSLEAGRTQYF. The CDR3 bases are TGTGCCAGCAGCTTAGAGGCGGGGAGGACCCAGTACTTC.

There are many counts of this clonotype. The genes are TRBV27 and TRBJ2-7, with TRBD2 matching over 8 bases. Germline V lookup: CDR1 MNHEY, CDR2 SMNVEV (reference sequence). The junction had 10 bases not matched to a gene; V was cut back by 6 bases and J by 6 bases. The length of the CDR3 is 14 residues. Here the CDR3 DNA reads TGTGCCAGCAGGCGGGGGGCAGCGGTGCGCGAGCAGTACTTC. Translated: CASRRGAAVREQYF.

Concerning this clonotype itself: Just one base apart from a much larger clone, this may be a read error. The chain employs TRBV7-8 and TRBJ2-7; 7 nucleotides match TRBD1. Germline lookup yields CDR1 SGHVS and CDR2 FQNEAQ. Losses at the gene ends were 1 base for V and 2 bases for J; bases not matched to a gene: 5. The length of the CDR3 is 15 residues. CDR3 DNA sequence: TGTGCCAGCAGCTTAGACAGGGGATTCACCTACGAGCAGTACTTC. Its translation: CASSLDRGFTYEQYF.

This clonotype was picked up a small number of times. The chain is built from TRBV19 and TRBJ1-5; D perhaps matches TRBD1 (5 bases). CDR3 size: 15 residues. Germline values: CDR1 LNHDA, CDR2 SQIVND (reference sequence). Trimming took 3 bases from V and 2 from J, leaving 11 bases between them. In DNA, the CDR3 is TGTGCCAGTAGTATTCGCACGGGGGGCAATCAGCCCCAGCATTTT. Its translation: CASSIRTGGNQPQHF.

V gene TRBV7-9 combines with J gene TRBJ2-7, with D tentatively TRBD1 (6 bases). CDR3 length: 13 amino acids. V was cut by 5 bases and J by 6 bases, with 14 bases left in between. From germline, CDR1 is SEHNR and CDR2 FQNEAQ (reference sequence). The CDR3 here is CASSTTGYGEQYF. In nucleotides, the CDR3 is TGTGCCAGCAGCACAACAGGGTATGGCGAGCAGTACTTC.

CDR3 sequence (DNA): TGTGCCAGCAGCTTTCCAGGGGGCACCGGGGAGCTGTTTTTT. Protein sequence: CASSFPGGTGELFF. This sequence joins TRBV7-3 and TRBJ2-2; 7 bases map to TRBD1. CDR1 is SGHTA, CDR2 FQGTGA, per germline. This CDR3 comprises 14 residues. J gave up 4 bases and V 3 bases, and 2 bases lay outside the gene matches.

The rearrangement links TRBV11-2 to TRBJ2-1; 10 bases align to TRBD2. Germline CDR1 reads SGHAT; CDR2 reads FQNNGV. After removal of 3 bases from V and 6 bases from J, the junction contained 14 bases not matched to a gene. The CDR3 consists of 18 residues. The CDR3 region is CASSLGKGAGGPVNEQFF. The CDR3 nucleotides read TGTGCCAGCAGCTTGGGGAAGGGAGCGGGGGGGCCTGTCAATGAGCAGTTCTTC.

This clonotype was seen a single time. The J gene is TRBJ1-1, the V gene TRBV9; TRBD1 matches 9 bases. Germline V CDR1 and CDR2: SGDLS, YYNGEE. V lost 0 bases, J lost 5 bases, and 2 bases stayed unmatched. CDR3 length: 14 amino acids. The CDR3, as DNA: TGTGCCAGCAGCGTAGGGGGGACAGGGACTGAAGCTTTCTTT. Residues: CASSVGGTGTEAFF.

At least ten counts were recorded for this clonotype. The chain joins TRBV6-5 to TRBJ2-1; no reliable D call. Trimming shortened V by 0 bases and J by 6 bases, and 12 bases separated the two germline ends. The CDR3 is 15 amino acids. Germline CDR1 and CDR2: MNHEY and SVGAGI. CDR3: CASSYSKGYSNEQFF. CDR3 nucleotide sequence: TGTGCCAGCAGTTACTCGAAAGGGTATAGCAATGAGCAGTTCTTC.

This clonotype was observed at least ten times. The V call is TRBV12-5, the J call TRBJ2-2; possibly TRBD1 for D (5 bases). Germline assignment: CDR1 LGHNT and CDR2 FRNRAP. This CDR3 is 18 amino acids long. Trimming shortened V by 4 bases and J by 0 bases, and 18 bases separated the two germline ends. CDR3 sequence (DNA): TGTGCTAGTGGTTATCGGCAGGGTCCACCTCCGAACACCGGGGAGCTGTTTTTT. Its translation: CASGYRQGPPPNTGELFF.

This clonotype was seen more than once but under ten times. The rearrangement joins TRBV11-2 to TRBJ2-1; 16 bases agree with TRBD2. The germline V gene has CDR1 SGHAT and CDR2 FQNNGV. The CDR3 is 17 residues long. J was trimmed by 8 bases and V by 4 bases; bases with no gene match: 8. The CDR3 nucleotides read TGTGCCAGCAGCTCCCAACCGGGACTAGCGGGGGGGTATGAGCAGTTCTTC. Protein product: CASSSQPGLAGGYEQFF.

The chain joins TRBV27 to TRBJ2-1; 8 bases align to TRBD1. CDR1 is MNHEY, CDR2 SMNVEV, per germline (reference sequence). The CDR3 runs 13 residues. V lost 6 bases and J lost 11; bases outside the gene matches: 9. The DNA for the CDR3 is TGTGCCAGCAGCTTCCAGGGGGCCGTCAAGCAGTTCTTC. Its protein product is CASSFQGAVKQFF.

This clonotype was found many times. The rearrangement uses TRBV12-3 or TRBV12-4 and TRBJ2-2, with D unresolved. Trimming left V 7 bases short and J 3 bases short, with 9 bases between. The CDR3 is 13 amino acids. The chain's CDR3 is CASNNVDTGELFF. The DNA for the CDR3 is TGTGCCAGCAACAATGTGGACACCGGGGAGCTGTTTTTT.

At least ten counts were recorded for this clonotype. This rearrangement joins TRBV6-5 to TRBJ1-1, with a possible D match to TRBD1 (5 bases). This CDR3 region has 13 residues. The germline CDR1 and CDR2 sequences are MNHEY and SVGAGI. V was pared by 2 bases and J by 4 bases, with 8 bases between. The chain's CDR3 is CASSYGRATEAFF. DNA for the CDR3: TGTGCCAGCAGTTACGGCAGGGCCACTGAAGCTTTCTTT.

Many counts were recorded for this clonotype. The chain recombines TRBV28 with TRBJ1-6, with D possibly TRBD1 on 5 matching bases. The CDR3 contains 14 residues. Germline V gene sequence: CDR1 MDHEN, CDR2 SYDVKM. Trimming removed 7 bases from V and 7 bases from J, with 14 bases in between. The CDR3 nucleotides are TGTGCCAGCACCTTGGGGGGTTCGAATTCACCCCTCCACTTT. Its translation is CASTLGGSNSPLHF.

In its sample, this clonotype was seen many times. V usage is TRBV19 and J usage is TRBJ1-2; the match to TRBD1 covers 7 bases. Trimming removed 4 bases from V and 4 bases from J; junction bases left unmatched: 12. This CDR3 contains 16 residues. Germline V gives CDR1 LNHDA, CDR2 SQIVND (reference sequence). In DNA, the CDR3 is TGTGCCAGTAGTAGATCGCGGACAGGCATTGGCTATGGCTACACCTTC. It specifies CASSRSRTGIGYGYTF.

This clonotype has a count of ten or more. This rearrangement joins TRBV7-8 to TRBJ2-2; either TRBD1 or TRBD2 may supply D (6 bases each). Germline assignment: CDR1 SGHVS and CDR2 FQNEAQ. V lost 6 bases and J lost 9, with 20 bases in between. This CDR3 has 15 residues. The CDR3 is CASRRTVGGVRELFF. The CDR3 DNA reads TGTGCCAGCAGGCGGACAGTTGGAGGGGTGAGGGAGCTGTTTTTT.

This clonotype was seen only a few times. This chain links TRBV9 with TRBJ2-3, with 10 bases identical to TRBD2. The V segment lost 1 base and the J segment 3 bases; nucleotides outside the gene matches: 8. Germline CDR1 is SGDLS and CDR2 is YYNGEE. This CDR3 has 17 residues. The CDR3 nucleotides read TGTGCCAGCAGCGTATCACCCGGGACTAGCGAAACAGATACGCAGTATTTT. Translation: CASSVSPGTSETDTQYF.

This sequence joins TRBV5-1 and TRBJ2-1; 8 nucleotides line up with TRBD2. The CDR3 runs 16 residues. With V trimmed by 0 bases and J by 4 bases, 6 bases remained unmatched. Germline V gene sequence: CDR1 SGHRS, CDR2 YFSETQ. This chain's CDR3 is CASSLGSGGPYNEQFF. CDR3 nucleotides: TGCGCCAGCAGCTTGGGTTCGGGAGGGCCTTACAATGAGCAGTTCTTC.

This clonotype showed up just a few times. The chain has TRBV20-1 and TRBJ1-3; D is uncertain. The CDR3 is made up of 13 amino acids. Looked up from germline, CDR1 is DFQATT and CDR2 is SNEGSKA (reference sequence). With 6 bases removed from V and 1 base from J, the gap between germline ends came to 10 bases. The CDR3 coding sequence is TGCAGTGCCATTACCCATTCTGGAAACACCATATATTTT. Encoded protein: CSAITHSGNTIYF.

The chain uses TRBV4-2 and TRBJ2-7, with TRBD2 matching 9 bases. V lost 1 base and J lost 2; bases outside the gene matches: 0. This CDR3 comprises 14 residues. Germline V gene data show CDR1 as LGHNA and CDR2 as YNFKEQ. The CDR3 DNA sequence: TGTGCCAGCAGCCAAGGGACTAGCGCCTACGAGCAGTACTTC. Amino acids: CASSQGTSAYEQYF.